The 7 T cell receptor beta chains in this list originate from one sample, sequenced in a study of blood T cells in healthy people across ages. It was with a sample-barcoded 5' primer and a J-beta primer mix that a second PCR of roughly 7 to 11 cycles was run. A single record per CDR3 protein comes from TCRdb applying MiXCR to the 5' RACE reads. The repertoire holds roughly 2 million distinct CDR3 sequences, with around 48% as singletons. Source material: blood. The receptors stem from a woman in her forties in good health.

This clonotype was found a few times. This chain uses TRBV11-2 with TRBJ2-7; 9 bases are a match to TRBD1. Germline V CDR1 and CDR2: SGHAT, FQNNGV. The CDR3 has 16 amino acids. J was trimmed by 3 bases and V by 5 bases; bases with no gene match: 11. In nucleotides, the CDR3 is TGTGCCAGCAGCCATCAACGGGACAGGGAATACTACGAGCAGTACTTC. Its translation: CASSHQRDREYYEQYF. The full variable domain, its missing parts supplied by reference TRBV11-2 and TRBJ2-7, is EAGVAQSPRYKIIEKRQSVAFWCNPISGHATLYWYQQILGQGPKLLIQFQNNGVVDDSQLPKDRFSAERLKGVDSTLKIQPAKLEDSAVYLCASSHQRDREYYEQYFGPGTRLTVT.

CDR3 loop: CASSRLAGRNTEAFF. The CDR3 DNA reads as TGCGCCAGCAGCCGGCTCGCGGGACGGAACACTGAAGCTTTCTTT. This chain uses TRBV5-1 with TRBJ1-1; a weak D match, TRBD1 (5 bases). V lost 4 bases, J lost 1 base, and 14 bases lay in between. Germline values: CDR1 SGHRS, CDR2 YFSETQ. The CDR3 sequence is 15 residues long.

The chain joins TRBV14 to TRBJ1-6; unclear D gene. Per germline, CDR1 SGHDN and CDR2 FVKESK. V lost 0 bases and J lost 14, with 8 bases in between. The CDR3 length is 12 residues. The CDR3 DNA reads TGTGCCAGCAGCCAAGATTCGGTGGCCCTCCACTTT. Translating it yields CASSQDSVALHF. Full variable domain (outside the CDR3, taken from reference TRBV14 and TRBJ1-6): EAGVTQFPSHSVIEKGQTVTLRCDPISGHDNLYWYRRVMGKEIKFLLHFVKESKQDESGMPNNRFLAERTGGTYSTLKVQPAELEDSGVYFCASSQDSVALHFGNGTRLTVT.

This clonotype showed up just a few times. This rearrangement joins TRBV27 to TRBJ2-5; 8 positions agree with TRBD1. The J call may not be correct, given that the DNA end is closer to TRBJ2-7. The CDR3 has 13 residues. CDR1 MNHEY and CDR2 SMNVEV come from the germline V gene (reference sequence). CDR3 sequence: CASSPRTGNEQYF. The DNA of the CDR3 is TGTGCCAGCAGTCCACGGACAGGGAACGAGCAGTACTTC.

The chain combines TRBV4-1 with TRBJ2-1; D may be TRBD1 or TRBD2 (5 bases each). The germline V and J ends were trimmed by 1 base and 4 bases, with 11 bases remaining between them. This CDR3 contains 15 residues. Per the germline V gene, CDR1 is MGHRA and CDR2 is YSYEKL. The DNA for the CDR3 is TGCGCCAGCAGCCAAGTTTGGGGGAAGTACAATGAGCAGTTCTTC. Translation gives CASSQVWGKYNEQFF.

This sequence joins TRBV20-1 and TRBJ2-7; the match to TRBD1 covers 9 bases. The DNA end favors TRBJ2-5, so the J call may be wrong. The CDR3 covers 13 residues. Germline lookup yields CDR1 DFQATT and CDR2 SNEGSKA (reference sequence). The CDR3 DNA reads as TGCAGTGCTAGAAGGACAGGGGAAGAGACCCAGTACTTC. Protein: CSARRTGEETQYF.

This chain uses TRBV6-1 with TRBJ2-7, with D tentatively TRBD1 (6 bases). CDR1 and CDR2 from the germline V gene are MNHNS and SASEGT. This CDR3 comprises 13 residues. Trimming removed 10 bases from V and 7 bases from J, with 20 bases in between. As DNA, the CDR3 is TGTGCCACCCCAGGGGACATCAAGAATGAGCAGTACTTC. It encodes CATPGDIKNEQYF.